This record covers a single TCR beta chain. No antigen is known for it. Per-nucleotide qualities are absent, and no much larger clonotype sits a single base away. TCR beta CDR3 regions were amplified from RNA transcripts. The first round of RT-PCR for the TCR CDR3 was performed with the HTBI primer set and the Qiagen OneStep RT-PCR kit. Libraries were constructed in a second round of multiplex PCR, after which size selection and purification were performed. Libraries were sequenced paired-end with 100 bp reads on an Illumina HiSeq2000. From the authors' description of their analysis: SOAPnuke was used to process the raw data, with reads discarded if the reads contained adapters or uncalled bases, had a mean Phred below 15, or lacked an exact constant-primer or identifier match. COPE v1.2.5 was used to merge high-quality paired reads, and clonotypes were defined as unique nucleotide sequences. Clonotypes were aligned to IMGT TRBV, TRBD and TRBJ reference segments using MiTCR v1.1. Analysis was restricted to V-J combinations with a frequency above 0.0001, which covered 99.2% of repertoires. The TCS score was defined as F50 (clonal expansion) divided by E x V (chaos), with BLOSUM62-based TCRdist calculated between CDR3 peptides within each V-J. Welch's t-statistics and random forest reduced just over 500 V-J features to roughly 13, which were used in a naive Bayes classifier (R e1071). TCRdb reprocessed the public reads (quality trimming at Q25 with fastp, clone calling with MiXCR) and kept in-frame beta chains. Rows matching on CDR3 protein sequence are summarized as one entry with the most common DNA and genes. TCRdb's processing, not the authors' own work, is the source of the V and J calls. This sample has a few hundred thousand distinct CDR3 sequences in its table, and under 20% of those were observed once. Of the sample, around 40% is held by the ten largest clones.

Ophthalmopathy patients had moderately to severely active disease, with a Clinical Activity Score of 3 or more, a NOSPECS grade of 4 or more, and a disease duration of less than 3 months. Exclusion was applied to patients with uncontrolled infections, other autoimmune diseases, pregnancy or lactation. Diagnoses were established on the basis of clinical symptoms, serum thyroxine and TRAb, thyroid ultrasound, and orbital computed tomography. PBMCs were separated from over 9 ml of fresh peripheral blood using Ficoll-Paque density gradient centrifugation. Trizol reagent was used to extract total RNA, and RNA quality was then checked on an Agilent 2100 Bioanalyzer. This sample was taken from a study of T cells in Graves' hyperthyroidism and ophthalmopathy (dated by TCRdb to about 2019). Broadly, across the study: Peripheral blood was collected at initial diagnosis, before any treatment. To identify TCR V-J signatures that set the groups apart, the researchers used a discovery cohort of about a hundred patients, made up of 43 with Graves' ophthalmopathy and 57 with stable Graves' hyperthyroidism. Whether ophthalmopathy could be predicted prospectively was tested in an independent validation cohort made up of under 20 hyperthyroidism patients plus 17 patients who later progressed to ophthalmopathy. The approximately 90 discovery patients were randomly split 7:3 into training and test sets. The study also compared thyroid tissue and blood T-cell repertoires from a handful of Graves' hyperthyroidism patients. Once sampling was done, hyperthyroidism patients were given methimazole at a starting dose of 30 mg daily, whereas ophthalmopathy patients were given high-dose intravenous methylprednisolone. TCR Vbeta CDR3 sequencing of 135 peripheral blood samples (over 40 ophthalmopathy, roughly 74 hyperthyroidism and approximately 17 progressor patients) is reported in the paper.

There are 14 amino acids in the CDR3, from cysteine to phenylalanine inclusive. Just CDR3 DNA is preserved here, 42 bases in frame from base 1. The junction carries 10 bases between V and J, which are trimmed by 2 bases and 3 bases respectively. The CDR1 and CDR2 encoded by the germline V gene are KGHSY and FQNENV. Findings and caveats that apply to the study as a whole: Sample size was not statistically predetermined, and blinding of investigators to group allocation was not performed. Most expanded thyroid clonotypes (frequency above 0.001) were also detected in blood, suggesting blood repertoires may reflect thyroid immune responses. In cross-validation, a model built on a 13 V-J signature told ophthalmopathy apart from stable hyperthyroidism with approximately 90% sensitivity and approximately 84% specificity, and in testing the same model reached 80%/75%. In validation, progression to ophthalmopathy was predicted by the model with more than 65% sensitivity and roughly 72% specificity, a median of about 6 months before onset.

This TCR derives from a man aged 18-30 years with Graves' ophthalmopathy. Source material: blood. This sequence uses TRBV16 and TRBJ2-5, with no confidently assigned D gene. Here the CDR3 is given as CASSQGLLKETQYF. The sequenced DNA is TGTGCCAGCAGCCAAGGTCTTCTAAAAGAGACCCAGTACTTC.